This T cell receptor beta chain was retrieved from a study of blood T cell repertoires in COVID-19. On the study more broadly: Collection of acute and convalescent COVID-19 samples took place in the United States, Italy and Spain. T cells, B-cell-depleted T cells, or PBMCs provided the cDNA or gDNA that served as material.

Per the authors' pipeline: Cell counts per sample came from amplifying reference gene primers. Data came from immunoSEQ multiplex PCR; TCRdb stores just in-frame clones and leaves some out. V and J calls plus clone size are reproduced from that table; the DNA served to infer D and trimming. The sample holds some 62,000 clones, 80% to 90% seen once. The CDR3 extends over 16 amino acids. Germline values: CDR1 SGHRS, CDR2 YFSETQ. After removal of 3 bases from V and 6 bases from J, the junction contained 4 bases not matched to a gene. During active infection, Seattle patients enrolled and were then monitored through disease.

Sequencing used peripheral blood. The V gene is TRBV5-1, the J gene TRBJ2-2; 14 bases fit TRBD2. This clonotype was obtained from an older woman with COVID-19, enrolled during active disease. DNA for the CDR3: TGCGCCAGCAGCTCTGGGACTAGCGGGAGCGCCGGGGAGCTGTTTTTT. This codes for CASSSGTSGSAGELFF.